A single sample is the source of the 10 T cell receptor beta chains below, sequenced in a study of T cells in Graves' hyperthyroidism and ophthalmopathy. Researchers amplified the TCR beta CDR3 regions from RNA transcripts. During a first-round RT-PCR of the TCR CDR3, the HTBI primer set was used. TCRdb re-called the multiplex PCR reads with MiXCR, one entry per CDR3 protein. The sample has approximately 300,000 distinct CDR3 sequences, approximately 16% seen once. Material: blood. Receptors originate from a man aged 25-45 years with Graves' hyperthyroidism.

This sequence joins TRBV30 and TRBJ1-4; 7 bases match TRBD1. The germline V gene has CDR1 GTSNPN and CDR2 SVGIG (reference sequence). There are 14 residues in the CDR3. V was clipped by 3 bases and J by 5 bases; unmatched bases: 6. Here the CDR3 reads CAWSVTGFNEKLFF. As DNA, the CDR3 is TGTGCCTGGAGCGTGACAGGGTTCAATGAAAAACTGTTTTTT.

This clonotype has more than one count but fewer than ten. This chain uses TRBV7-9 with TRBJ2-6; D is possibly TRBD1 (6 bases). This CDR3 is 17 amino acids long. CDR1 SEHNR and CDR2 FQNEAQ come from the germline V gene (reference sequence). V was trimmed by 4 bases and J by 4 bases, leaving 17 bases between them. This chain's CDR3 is CASSSLSGAGGANVLTF. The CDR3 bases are TGTGCCAGCAGCTCTCTATCAGGGGCAGGAGGGGCCAACGTCCTGACTTTC. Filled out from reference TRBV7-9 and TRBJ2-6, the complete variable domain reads DTGVSQNPRHKITKRGQNVTFRCDPISEHNRLYWYRQTLGQGPEFLTYFQNEAQLEKSRLLSDRFSAERPKGSFSTLEIQRTEQGDSAMYLCASSSLSGAGGANVLTFGAGSRLTVL.

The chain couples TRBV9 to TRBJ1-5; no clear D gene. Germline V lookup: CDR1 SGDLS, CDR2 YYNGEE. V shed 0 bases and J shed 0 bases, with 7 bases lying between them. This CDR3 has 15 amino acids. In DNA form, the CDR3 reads TGTGCCAGCAGCGTAGGAGACCATAGCAATCAGCCCCAGCATTTT. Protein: CASSVGDHSNQPQHF.

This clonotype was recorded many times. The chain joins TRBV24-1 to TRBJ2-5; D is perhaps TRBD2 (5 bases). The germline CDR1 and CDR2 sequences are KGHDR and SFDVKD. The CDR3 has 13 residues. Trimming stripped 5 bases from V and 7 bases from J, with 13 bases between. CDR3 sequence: CATSVTTEGTQYF. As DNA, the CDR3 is TGTGCCACCAGTGTTACTACCGAGGGGACCCAGTACTTC.

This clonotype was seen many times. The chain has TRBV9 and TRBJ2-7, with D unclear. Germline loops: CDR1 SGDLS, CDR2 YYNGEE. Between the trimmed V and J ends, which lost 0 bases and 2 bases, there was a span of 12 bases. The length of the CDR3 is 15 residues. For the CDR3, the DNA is TGTGCCAGCAGCGTAGGTGGCCTCTCAACCTACGAGCAGTACTTC. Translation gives CASSVGGLSTYEQYF.

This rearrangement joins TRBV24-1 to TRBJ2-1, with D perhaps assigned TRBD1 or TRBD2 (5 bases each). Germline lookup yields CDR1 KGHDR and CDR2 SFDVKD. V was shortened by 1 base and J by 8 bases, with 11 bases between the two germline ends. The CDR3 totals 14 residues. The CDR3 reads CATSDFGTQDEQFF. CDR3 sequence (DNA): TGTGCCACCAGTGATTTCGGGACGCAGGATGAGCAGTTCTTC.

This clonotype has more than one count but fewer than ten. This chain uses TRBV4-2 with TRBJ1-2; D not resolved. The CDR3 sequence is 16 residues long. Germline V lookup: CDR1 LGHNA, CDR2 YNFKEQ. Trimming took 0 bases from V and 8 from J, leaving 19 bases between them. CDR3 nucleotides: TGTGCCAGCAGCCAAGATGGCCGAGCCCCCTATGGGGGCTACACCTTC. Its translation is CASSQDGRAPYGGYTF.

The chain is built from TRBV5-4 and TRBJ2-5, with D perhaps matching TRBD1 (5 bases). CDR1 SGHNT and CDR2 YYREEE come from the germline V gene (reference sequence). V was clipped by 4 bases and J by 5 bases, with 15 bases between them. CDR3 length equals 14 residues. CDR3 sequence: CASSGKTDGETQYF. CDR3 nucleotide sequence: TGTGCCAGCAGCGGGAAGACAGATGGGGAGACCCAGTACTTC. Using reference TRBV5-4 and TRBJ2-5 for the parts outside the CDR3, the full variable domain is ETGVTQSPTHLIKTRGQQVTLRCSSQSGHNTVSWYQQALGQGPQFIFQYYREEENGRGNFPPRFSGLQFPNYSSELNVNALELDDSALYLCASSGKTDGETQYFGPGTRLLVL.

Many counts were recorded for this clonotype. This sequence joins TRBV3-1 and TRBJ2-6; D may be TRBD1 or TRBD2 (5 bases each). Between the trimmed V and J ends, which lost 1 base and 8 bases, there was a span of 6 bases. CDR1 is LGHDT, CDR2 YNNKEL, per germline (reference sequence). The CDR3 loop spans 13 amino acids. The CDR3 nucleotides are TGTGCCAGCAGCCAAGGGGGGTCCAACGTCCTGACTTTC. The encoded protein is CASSQGGSNVLTF.

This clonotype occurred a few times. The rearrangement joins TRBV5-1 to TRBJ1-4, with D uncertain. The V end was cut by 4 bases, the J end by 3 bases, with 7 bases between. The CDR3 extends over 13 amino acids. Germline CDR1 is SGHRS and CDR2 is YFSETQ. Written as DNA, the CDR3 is TGCGCCAGCAGCCCCTCCTCTAATGAAAAACTGTTTTTT. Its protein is CASSPSSNEKLFF.